This note documents a single T cell receptor (beta chain) sequence. What it recognizes is unknown. This sample stems from a study of cytomegalovirus exposure and HLA in healthy donors. Study background: The same platform as the roughly 670 first-cohort repertoires was used for the roughly 130 validation repertoires, a later analysis reported. Whole-study results and caveats: Across donors, most TCRs were seen rarely, yet some public ones were widespread. Using the classifier, cytomegalovirus status was reportedly diagnosed with high specificity and sensitivity. Three of the chains that were CMV-associated were confirmed in vitro to be specific for CMV antigens.

Produced via immunoSEQ multiplex PCR; TCRdb's table is partial and in-frame only. The sample lists about 130,000 clones; around 86% were seen once. Source material: PBMCs. The receptor comes from a woman aged 18-30 years in good health and CMV-seronegative.

The CDR3 nucleotides are TGCAGCGTTGATGTCGGGGGTAATGGTTTGGTGTCTCTGGAGCAGTACTTC. It translates to CSVDVGGNGLVSLEQYF. The genes are TRBV29-1 and TRBJ2-7; possibly TRBD2 for D (6 bases). Between the trimmed V and J ends, which lost 3 bases and 7 bases, there was a span of 28 bases. The CDR3 loop spans 17 amino acids. Germline V CDR1 and CDR2: SQVTM, ANQGSEA.